Presented here are 13 T cell receptor beta chains from one specimen sequenced in a study of T-cell memory formation after mild COVID-19. TCRdb used MiXCR to reprocess the 5' RACE reads, holding one entry per CDR3 protein. This table holds 250,000 to 300,000 distinct CDR3 sequences, around 15% found once. The source material was PBMCs or a T cell subset sorted from them (not recorded which). Source of these receptors: a man aged 18-30 years who had mild COVID-19 (a few samples of this study predate the infection). Cell type and time point are not known.

This clonotype has more than one count but fewer than ten. The chain combines TRBV20-1 with TRBJ2-7, with TRBD1 identical over 9 bases. Germline values: CDR1 DFQATT, CDR2 SNEGSKA (reference sequence). The CDR3 loop spans 15 amino acids. The V and J ends lost 3 bases and 7 bases, in that order; junction bases with no gene match: 13. CDR3 DNA: TGCAGTGCTAGTATTGCTAGACAGGGGGTTGTGGAGCAGTACTTC. Translation: CSASIARQGVVEQYF.

In this sample, this clonotype turned up many times. The chain uses TRBV20-1 and TRBJ2-1, with a weak D call TRBD2 (6 bases). Trimming removed 6 bases from V and 0 bases from J, with 18 bases in between. This CDR3 is 16 amino acids long. CDR1 and CDR2 from the germline V gene are DFQATT and SNEGSKA (reference sequence). The CDR3 loop reads CSANHPYGGSYNEQFF. CDR3 DNA sequence: TGCAGTGCGAACCACCCCTACGGGGGCTCCTACAATGAGCAGTTCTTC.

This clonotype was seen a few times. The genes are TRBV20-1 and TRBJ2-3, with D possibly matching TRBD2 (6 bases). CDR3 length: 14 residues. The germline V gene has CDR1 DFQATT and CDR2 SNEGSKA (reference sequence). Between the trimmed V and J ends, which lost 0 bases and 2 bases, there was a span of 9 bases. This CDR3 is CSAREGGNTDTQYF. CDR3 DNA: TGCAGTGCTAGAGAGGGCGGGAACACAGATACGCAGTATTTT.

This clonotype was found a few times. The chain recombines TRBV9 with TRBJ1-2; tentatively, D is TRBD1 (5 bases). Germline-derived CDR1 and CDR2 are SGDLS and YYNGEE. The CDR3 runs 15 residues. Trimming stripped 4 bases from V and 4 bases from J, with 17 bases between. The CDR3 sequence: CASSYRGGPTYGYTF. For the CDR3, the DNA is TGTGCCAGCAGCTACCGCGGGGGACCGACCTATGGCTACACCTTC.

Here the CDR3 reads CSVAGIPGYGYTF. Here the CDR3 DNA reads TGCAGTGTCGCAGGGATTCCGGGCTATGGCTACACCTTC. The chain uses TRBV20-1 and TRBJ1-2; TRBD1 might be the D (5 bases). Germline V gives CDR1 DFQATT, CDR2 SNEGSKA (reference sequence). The length of the CDR3 is 13 residues. V lost 7 bases, J lost 4 bases, and 16 bases lay in between.

The chain carries TRBV11-2 and TRBJ2-3; D unresolved. The germline V gene has CDR1 SGHAT and CDR2 FQNNGV. V lost 5 bases to trimming and J lost 2 bases, with 14 bases between them. This CDR3 is built from 15 residues. The CDR3: CASSLRFGYTDTQYF. The CDR3 DNA follows: TGTGCCAGCAGCCTAAGGTTCGGATACACAGATACGCAGTATTTT.

This clonotype was observed a few times. The chain combines TRBV2 with TRBJ2-5, with TRBD1 matching over 12 bases. CDR1 and CDR2 (germline): SNHLY, FYNNEI. This CDR3 has 14 amino acids. V shed 6 bases and J 4 bases; nucleotides not matched to a gene: 3. The CDR3 loop is CASSGTGGRETQYF. The CDR3 nucleotides are TGTGCCAGCAGCGGGACAGGGGGCCGAGAGACCCAGTACTTC.

The rearrangement joins TRBV2 to TRBJ2-5, with 11 bases that match TRBD2. Germline V CDR1 and CDR2: SNHLY, FYNNEI. The CDR3 totals 14 residues. The J segment lost 3 bases and the V segment lost 6 bases, leaving 3 bases of the junction unmatched. This chain's CDR3 is CASRLLAGEETQYF. CDR3 nucleotide sequence: TGTGCCAGCAGATTACTAGCGGGGGAAGAGACCCAGTACTTC.

This clonotype showed up just a few times. The V call is TRBV20-1, the J call TRBJ2-4, with a weak D call TRBD1 (6 bases). There are 15 residues in the CDR3. V gave up 0 bases and J gave up 8 bases, with 17 bases separating them. Germline CDR1 is DFQATT and CDR2 is SNEGSKA (reference sequence). The CDR3 spells CSAREPLGQYDIQYF. CDR3 DNA sequence: TGCAGTGCTAGAGAACCACTCGGACAGTACGACATTCAGTACTTC.

V is TRBV12-3 or TRBV12-4 and J is TRBJ2-3; a possible D gene is TRBD2 (6 bases). The CDR3 sequence is 14 residues long. With 6 bases removed from V and 5 bases from J, the gap between germline ends came to 15 bases. The CDR3 here is CASSSLGGKDTQYF. As DNA, the CDR3 is TGTGCCAGCAGCTCCCTCGGGGGTAAAGATACGCAGTATTTT.

This chain uses TRBV5-1 with TRBJ2-3; 12 bases agree with TRBD2. The CDR3 is 15 residues long. J lost 7 bases, V lost 4 bases, and 7 bases had no gene match. Germline assignment: CDR1 SGHRS and CDR2 YFSETQ. The CDR3 region is CASSTPSGGANTQYF. Written as DNA, the CDR3 is TGCGCCAGCAGCACCCCTAGCGGGGGGGCCAATACGCAGTATTTT.

CDR3 region: CSVGRDSEFTDTQYF. The CDR3 DNA sequence: TGCAGCGTAGGACGGGACTCAGAATTCACAGATACGCAGTATTTT. The chain combines TRBV29-1 with TRBJ2-3; a weak D match, TRBD2 (6 bases). Looked up from germline, CDR1 is SQVTM and CDR2 is ANQGSEA. The CDR3 totals 15 residues. Trimming took 6 bases from V and 2 from J, leaving 18 bases between them.

This clonotype was seen more than once but under ten times. This sequence joins TRBV4-1 and TRBJ1-1, with D possibly TRBD1 on 5 matching bases. The germline CDR1 and CDR2 sequences are MGHRA and YSYEKL. Trimming took off 5 bases at V and 5 bases at J, with 18 bases between the two ends. The CDR3 is 15 amino acids. The CDR3 DNA is TGCGCCAGCAGCGAGACGGAAGTCGGGGGAACTGAAGCTTTCTTT. Its translation: CASSETEVGGTEAFF.